The 13 T cell receptor beta chains listed next were all sequenced from one sample in a study of cytomegalovirus exposure and HLA in healthy donors. Primers for the PCR totalled 60 Vbeta and 13 Jbeta. Method: immunoSEQ multiplex PCR; TCRdb's copy keeps in-frame clones and lacks some. The sample consists of 95,000 to 120,000 clones, around 70% of them appearing once. Material for sequencing was PBMCs. Every receptor here comes from a woman aged 40 to 55 in good health and CMV-seropositive.

The chain joins TRBV27 to TRBJ2-7; D is unclear. CDR1 is MNHEY and CDR2 is SMNVEV in the germline V gene (reference sequence). V gave up 1 base and J gave up 0 bases, with 25 bases separating them. The CDR3 contains 20 residues. Here the CDR3 DNA reads TGTGCCAGCAGTTTATACCCCTTCAGATTGACACCCAAAATCTCCTACGAGCAGTACTTC. Residues: CASSLYPFRLTPKISYEQYF.

This clone came up a few times. The chain has TRBV6-5 and TRBJ2-5, with 7 bases fitting TRBD1. The J call may be faulty, since TRBJ2-7 better matches the DNA end. The CDR3 covers 14 residues. Germline CDR1 and CDR2: MNHEY and SVGAGI. The CDR3: CATTGSARDYEQYF. The DNA for the CDR3 is TGTGCCACGACAGGGTCCGCGAGAGACTACGAGCAGTACTTC.

The chain links TRBV23-1 to TRBJ1-1, with D tentatively TRBD1 (6 bases). TRBV23-1 is annotated as an ORF whose role is uncertain. Trimming pared 4 bases from V and 5 bases from J, leaving 11 bases between. The CDR3 extends over 13 amino acids. This chain's CDR3 is CASSLRGGTEAFF. CDR3 in DNA: TGCGCCAGCAGTCTTAGGGGGGGAACTGAAGCTTTCTTT.

The gene calls are TRBV28 and TRBJ2-7; unclear D gene. Germline lookup yields CDR1 MDHEN and CDR2 SYDVKM. Trimming took 5 bases from V and 3 from J, leaving 5 bases between them. The CDR3 spans 11 residues. CDR3 bases: TGTGCCAGCAGTACACACTACGAGCAGTACTTC. It encodes CASSTHYEQYF.

The chain recombines TRBV6-6 with TRBJ2-1; 7 bases agree with TRBD2. V shed 5 bases and J 6 bases; nucleotides not matched to a gene: 13. Germline CDR1 MNHNY, CDR2 SVGAGI (reference sequence). This CDR3 spans 16 amino acids. The CDR3 region has the DNA TGTGCCAGCAGTACGGGTGTCGGGGGGTTTGGCAATGAGCAGTTCTTC. This translates into CASSTGVGGFGNEQFF.

This clone was detected only once. V and J are TRBV7-9 and TRBJ2-7; TRBD1 matches 7 bases. Germline loops: CDR1 SEHNR, CDR2 FQNEAQ (reference sequence). J lost 0 bases, V lost 5 bases, and 10 bases had no gene match. The CDR3 extends over 16 amino acids. The CDR3 DNA reads as TGTGCCAGCAGCGGGGAGACAGGGTCATCCTCCTACGAGCAGTACTTC. This sequence encodes CASSGETGSSSYEQYF.

V usage is TRBV10-3 and J usage is TRBJ2-1; TRBD2 matches at 12 bases. This CDR3 contains 14 residues. V trimming: 6 bases; J trimming: 7 bases; junction bases outside the gene matches: 4. Germline V gene lookup returns CDR1 ENHRY and CDR2 SYGVKD. Here the CDR3 DNA reads TGTGCCATCAGGCCTAGCGGGGGGGGGAATGAGCAGTTCTTC. Protein sequence: CAIRPSGGGNEQFF.

V gene TRBV6-5 combines with J gene TRBJ1-2, with D hard to call. Looked up from germline, CDR1 is MNHEY and CDR2 is SVGAGI. V lost 6 bases, J lost 5 bases, and 10 bases lay in between. This CDR3 comprises 12 residues. The DNA of the CDR3 is TGTGCCAGCAGCCCCGACATATATGGCTACACCTTC. Translating it yields CASSPDIYGYTF.

CDR3 residues: CASTPRSFGGTEAFF. In DNA form, the CDR3 reads TGTGCCAGTACCCCCCGGTCCTTCGGGGGCACTGAAGCTTTCTTT. The V and J genes are TRBV19 and TRBJ1-1; the D gene is possibly TRBD1 (5 bases). V was shortened by 7 bases and J by 4 bases, with 19 bases between the two germline ends. Germline values: CDR1 LNHDA, CDR2 SQIVND (reference sequence). This CDR3 contains 15 residues.

J is TRBJ2-7 and V is TRBV27; tentatively, D is TRBD2 (6 bases). The CDR3 length is 14 residues. Germline CDR1 MNHEY, CDR2 SMNVEV (reference sequence). V lost 4 bases and J lost 1, with 11 bases in between. This chain's CDR3 is CASSYQSGSYEQYF. The CDR3 DNA is TGTGCCAGCAGTTACCAAAGCGGGTCCTACGAGCAGTACTTC.

A remark on this clone: This same CDR3 is encoded by further DNA sequences in the sample. The V and J genes are TRBV9 and TRBJ1-2, with D perhaps matching TRBD1 (5 bases). Germline V gene lookup returns CDR1 SGDLS and CDR2 YYNGEE. This CDR3 is 14 amino acids long. Deletions cut 4 bases from V and 3 bases from J, with 13 bases between. CDR3 nucleotide sequence: TGTGCCAGCAGCTTGAAGGGGCAAGACTATGGCTACACCTTC. Amino acids: CASSLKGQDYGYTF.

V is TRBV14 and J is TRBJ2-5; 10 bases are a match to TRBD2. The better agreement between TRBJ2-7 and the DNA end casts doubt on the J call. In germline, CDR1 is SGHDN, CDR2 FVKESK. The CDR3 is made up of 14 amino acids. CDR3: CASSPTSGAYEQYF. CDR3 DNA sequence: TGTGCCAGCAGCCCTACTAGCGGGGCCTACGAGCAGTACTTC.

V usage is TRBV27 and J usage is TRBJ2-1; 8 bases agree with TRBD1. The J segment lost 3 bases and the V segment lost 6 bases, leaving 13 bases of the junction unmatched. Germline-derived CDR1 and CDR2 are MNHEY and SMNVEV (reference sequence). The CDR3 length is 17 residues. The CDR3 DNA reads TGTGCCAGCAGGTGGACAGGGTATAGTTCTGGCTACAATGAGCAGTTCTTC. Amino acid sequence: CASRWTGYSSGYNEQFF.